Included here is one T cell receptor beta chain sequence, with context. The target antigen is unknown. These data come from a study of T cell responses to AZD1222 COVID-19 vaccine. The germline CDR1 and CDR2 sequences are MNHNY and SVGAGI (reference sequence). The V end lost 5 bases, the J end lost 1 base, and 11 bases lay between the germline ends. CDR3 size: 14 residues. Findings and limits, study-wide: Seropositive at baseline were only a handful of AZD1222 recipients. The sample set comprised mostly white British donors with more females, and clonal diversity was possibly underestimated. Reportedly, nearly half the spike-specific TCRs target unmutated variant regions. Repertoire sampling was restricted to post-peak T cell response timepoints.

Clones were sequenced by immunoSEQ multiplex PCR, and TCRdb holds only the in-frame ones, with some missing. The table shows some 110,000 clones, with roughly 86% occurring only once. This chain uses TRBV6-6 with TRBJ2-5, with D possibly matching TRBD1 (6 bases). The clonotype was recovered from an adult who received the MenACWY meningococcal vaccine as a control. The source material was peripheral blood, sampled 28 days after the second dose of the MenACWY control vaccine. The CDR3 DNA reads as TGTGCCAGCAGTCCAGGGGTGGGCCAAGAGACCCAGTACTTC. It specifies CASSPGVGQETQYF.